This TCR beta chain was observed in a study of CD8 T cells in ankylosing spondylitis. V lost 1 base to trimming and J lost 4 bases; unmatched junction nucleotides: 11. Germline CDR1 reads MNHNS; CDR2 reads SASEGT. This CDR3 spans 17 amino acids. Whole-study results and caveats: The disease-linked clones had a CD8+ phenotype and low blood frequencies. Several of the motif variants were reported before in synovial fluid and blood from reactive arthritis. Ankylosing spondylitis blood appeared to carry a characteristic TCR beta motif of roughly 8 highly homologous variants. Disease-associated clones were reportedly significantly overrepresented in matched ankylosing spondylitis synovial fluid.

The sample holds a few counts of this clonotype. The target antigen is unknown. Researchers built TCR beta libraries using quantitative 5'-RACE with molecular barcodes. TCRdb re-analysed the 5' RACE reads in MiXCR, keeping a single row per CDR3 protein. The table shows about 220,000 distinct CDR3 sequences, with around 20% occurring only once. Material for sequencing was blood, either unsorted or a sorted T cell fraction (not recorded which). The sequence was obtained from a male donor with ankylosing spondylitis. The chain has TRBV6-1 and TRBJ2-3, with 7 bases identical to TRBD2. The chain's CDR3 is CASSEEGAGRAADTQYF. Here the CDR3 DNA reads TGTGCCAGCAGTGAAGAGGGAGCGGGGAGGGCGGCAGATACGCAGTATTTT.